What follows are 2 T cell receptor beta chains derived from one specimen sequenced in a study of lymphopenia after photon versus proton radiotherapy. The protocol was immunoSEQ multiplex PCR, while the TCRdb copy is restricted to in-frame clones and leaves out a portion. The repertoire includes around 42,000 clones, 85% of them detected once, and around 2.2% sits in the top ten. The sample in question was peripheral blood, obtained from a patient treated with photon-based radiotherapy. The receptors originated from a man in his forties with gastric cancer.

Only one count was recorded for this clone. The V and J genes are TRBV6-6 and TRBJ2-7; D might be TRBD2 (5 bases). V was cut by 5 bases and J by 4 bases, with 12 bases left in between. The length of the CDR3 is 13 residues. Looked up from germline, CDR1 is MNHNY and CDR2 is SVGAGI (reference sequence). CDR3 region: CASSPRTGYEQYF. The CDR3 nucleotides read TGTGCCAGCAGTCCCCGGACGGGGTACGAGCAGTACTTC.

This rearrangement joins TRBV6-5 to TRBJ2-1, with 8 bases matching TRBD2. J gave up 5 bases and V 2 bases, and 2 bases lay outside the gene matches. The CDR3 runs 14 residues. Per the germline V gene, CDR1 is MNHEY and CDR2 is SVGAGI. CDR3 protein: CASSYSGGNNEQFF. The CDR3 region has the DNA TGTGCCAGCAGTTACAGCGGGGGAAACAATGAGCAGTTCTTC.